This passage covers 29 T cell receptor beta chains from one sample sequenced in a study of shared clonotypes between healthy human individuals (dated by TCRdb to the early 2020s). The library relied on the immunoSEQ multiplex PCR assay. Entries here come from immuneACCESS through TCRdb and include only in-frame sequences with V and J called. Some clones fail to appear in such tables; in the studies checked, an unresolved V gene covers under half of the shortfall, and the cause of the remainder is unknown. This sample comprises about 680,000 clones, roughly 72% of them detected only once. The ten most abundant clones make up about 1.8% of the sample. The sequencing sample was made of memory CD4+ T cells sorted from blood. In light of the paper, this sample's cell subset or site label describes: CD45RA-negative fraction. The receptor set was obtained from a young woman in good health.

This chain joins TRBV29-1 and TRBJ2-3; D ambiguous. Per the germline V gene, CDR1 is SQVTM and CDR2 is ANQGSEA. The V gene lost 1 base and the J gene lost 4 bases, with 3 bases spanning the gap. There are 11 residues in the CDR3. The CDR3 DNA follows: TGCAGCGTTGAAGGCCCAGATACGCAGTATTTT. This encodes CSVEGPDTQYF.

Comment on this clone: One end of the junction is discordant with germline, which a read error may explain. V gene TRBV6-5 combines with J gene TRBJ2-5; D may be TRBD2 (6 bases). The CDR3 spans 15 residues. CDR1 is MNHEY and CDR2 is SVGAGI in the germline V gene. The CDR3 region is CASGYSIGRSETQYF. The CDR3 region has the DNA TGTGCCAGCGGTTACTCGATTGGGAGGTCGGAGACCCAGTACTTC.

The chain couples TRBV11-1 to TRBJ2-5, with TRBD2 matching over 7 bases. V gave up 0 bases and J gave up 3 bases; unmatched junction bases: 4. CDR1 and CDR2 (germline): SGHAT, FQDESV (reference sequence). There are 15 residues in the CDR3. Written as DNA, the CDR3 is TGTGCCAGCAGCTTAGCCTCGGGACTAAAAGAGACCCAGTACTTC. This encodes CASSLASGLKETQYF.

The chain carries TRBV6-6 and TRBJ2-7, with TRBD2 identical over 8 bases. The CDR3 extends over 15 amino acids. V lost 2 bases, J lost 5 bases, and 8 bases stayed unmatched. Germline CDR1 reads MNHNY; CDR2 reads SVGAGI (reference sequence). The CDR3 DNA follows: TGTGCCAGCAGTTACAAAAGCGGGAGTCGCGACGAGCAGTACTTC. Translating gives CASSYKSGSRDEQYF.

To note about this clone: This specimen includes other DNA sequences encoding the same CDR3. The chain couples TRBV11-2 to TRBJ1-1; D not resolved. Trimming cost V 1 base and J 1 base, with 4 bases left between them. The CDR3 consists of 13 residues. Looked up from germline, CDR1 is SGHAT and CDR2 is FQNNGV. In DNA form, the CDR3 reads TGTGCCAGCAGCTTAGGGAGGAACACTGAAGCTTTCTTT. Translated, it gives CASSLGRNTEAFF.

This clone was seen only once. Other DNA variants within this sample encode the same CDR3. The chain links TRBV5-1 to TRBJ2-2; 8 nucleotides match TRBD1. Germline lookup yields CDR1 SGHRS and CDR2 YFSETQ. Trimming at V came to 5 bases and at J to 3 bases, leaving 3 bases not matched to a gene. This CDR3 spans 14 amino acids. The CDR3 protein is CASSSTGDTGELFF. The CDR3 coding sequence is TGCGCCAGCAGTTCGACAGGGGACACCGGGGAGCTGTTTTTT.

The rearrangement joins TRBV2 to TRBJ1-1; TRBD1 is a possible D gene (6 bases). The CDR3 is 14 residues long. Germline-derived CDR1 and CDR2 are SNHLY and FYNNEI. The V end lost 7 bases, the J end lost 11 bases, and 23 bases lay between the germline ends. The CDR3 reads CASKETVGGRTAFF. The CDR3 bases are TGTGCCAGCAAGGAGACCGTTGGGGGCAGGACGGCTTTCTTT.

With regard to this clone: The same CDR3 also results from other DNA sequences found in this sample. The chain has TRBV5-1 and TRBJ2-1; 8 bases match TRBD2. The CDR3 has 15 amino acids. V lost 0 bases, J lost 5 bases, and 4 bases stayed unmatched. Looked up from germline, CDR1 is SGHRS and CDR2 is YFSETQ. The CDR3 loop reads CASSLGAGGNNEQFF. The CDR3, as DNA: TGCGCCAGCAGCTTGGGTGCGGGAGGAAACAATGAGCAGTTCTTC.

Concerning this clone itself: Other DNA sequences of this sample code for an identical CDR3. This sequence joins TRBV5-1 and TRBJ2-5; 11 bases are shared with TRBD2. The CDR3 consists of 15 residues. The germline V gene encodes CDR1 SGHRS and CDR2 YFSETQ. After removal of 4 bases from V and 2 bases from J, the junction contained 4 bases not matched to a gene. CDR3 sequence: CASSTGTSGQETQYF. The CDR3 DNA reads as TGCGCCAGCAGCACAGGGACTAGCGGTCAAGAGACCCAGTACTTC.

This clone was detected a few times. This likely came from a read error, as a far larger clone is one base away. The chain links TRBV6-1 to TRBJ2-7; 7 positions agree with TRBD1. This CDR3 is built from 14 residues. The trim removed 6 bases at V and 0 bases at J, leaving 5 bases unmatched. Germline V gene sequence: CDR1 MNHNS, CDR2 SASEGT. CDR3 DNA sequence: TGTGCCAGCAGAGCCGGGACAGCCTCCTACGAGCAGTACTTC. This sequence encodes CASRAGTASYEQYF.

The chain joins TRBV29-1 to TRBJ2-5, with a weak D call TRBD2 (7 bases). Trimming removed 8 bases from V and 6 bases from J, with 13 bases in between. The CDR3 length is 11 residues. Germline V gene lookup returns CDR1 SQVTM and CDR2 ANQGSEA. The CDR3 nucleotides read TGCAGCTTCAGGGGACTACAGACCCAGTACTTC. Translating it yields CSFRGLQTQYF.

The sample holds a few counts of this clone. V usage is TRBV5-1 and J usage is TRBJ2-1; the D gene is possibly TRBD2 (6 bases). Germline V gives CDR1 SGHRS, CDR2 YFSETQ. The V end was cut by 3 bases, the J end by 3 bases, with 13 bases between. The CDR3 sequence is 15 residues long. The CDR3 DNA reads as TGCGCCAGCAGCTCCGCTAGCGCGAGCTACAATGAGCAGTTCTTC. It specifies CASSSASASYNEQFF. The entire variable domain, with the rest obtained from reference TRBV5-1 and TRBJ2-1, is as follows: KAGVTQTPRYLIKTRGQQVTLSCSPISGHRSVSWYQQTPGQGLQFLFEYFSETQRNKGNFPGRFSGRQFSNSRSEMNVSTLELGDSALYLCASSSASASYNEQFFGPGTRLTVL.

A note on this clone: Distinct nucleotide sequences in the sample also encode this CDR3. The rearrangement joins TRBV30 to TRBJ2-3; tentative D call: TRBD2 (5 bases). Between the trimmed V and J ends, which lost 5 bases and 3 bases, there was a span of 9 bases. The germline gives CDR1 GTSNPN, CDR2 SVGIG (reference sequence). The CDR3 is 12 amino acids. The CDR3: CAWSPGTDTQYF. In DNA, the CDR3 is TGTGCCTGGTCCCCGGGGACAGATACGCAGTATTTT.

CDR3 coding DNA: TGTGCCAGCAGCTTCGCGTTCTCCCCTAGCACAGATACGCAGTATTTT. It is translated as CASSFAFSPSTDTQYF. The J gene is TRBJ2-3, the V gene TRBV5-5; D call uncertain. The CDR3 is made up of 16 amino acids. The V gene's germline CDR1 is SGHKS and CDR2 YYEKEE (reference sequence). Trimming removed 2 bases from V and 0 bases from J, with 13 bases in between.

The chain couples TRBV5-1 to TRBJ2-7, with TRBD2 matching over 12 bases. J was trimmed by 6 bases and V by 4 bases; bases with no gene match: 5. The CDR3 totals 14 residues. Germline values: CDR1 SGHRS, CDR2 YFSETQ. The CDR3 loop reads CASSIGTSGLEQYF. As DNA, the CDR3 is TGCGCCAGCAGCATAGGGACTAGCGGGCTCGAGCAGTACTTC.

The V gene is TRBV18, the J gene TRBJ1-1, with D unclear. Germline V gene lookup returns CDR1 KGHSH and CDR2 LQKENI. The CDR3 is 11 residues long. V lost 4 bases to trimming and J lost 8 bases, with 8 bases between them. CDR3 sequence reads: CASSQSTEAFF. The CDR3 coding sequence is TGTGCCAGCTCACAGTCCACGGAAGCTTTCTTT.

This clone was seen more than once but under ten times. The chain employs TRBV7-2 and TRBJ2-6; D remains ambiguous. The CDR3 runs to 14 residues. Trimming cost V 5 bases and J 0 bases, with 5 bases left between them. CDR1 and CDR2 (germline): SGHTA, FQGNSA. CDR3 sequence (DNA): TGTGCCAGCAGCCCCGTCTCTGGGGCCAACGTCCTGACTTTC. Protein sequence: CASSPVSGANVLTF.

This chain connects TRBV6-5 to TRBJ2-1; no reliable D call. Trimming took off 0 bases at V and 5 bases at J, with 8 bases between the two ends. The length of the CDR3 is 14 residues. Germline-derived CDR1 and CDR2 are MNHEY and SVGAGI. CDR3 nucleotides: TGTGCCAGCAGTTACTCGAGCCCAAACAATGAGCAGTTCTTC. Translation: CASSYSSPNNEQFF.

CDR3 coding DNA: TGCGCCAGCAGTGAGGGACAGGGCCGGGGGGAGCTGTTTTTT. As protein: CASSEGQGRGELFF. The rearrangement uses TRBV10-1 and TRBJ2-2; the match to TRBD1 covers 8 bases. Germline lookup yields CDR1 WNHNN and CDR2 SYGVQD (reference sequence). The length of the CDR3 is 14 residues. V lost 2 bases, J lost 8 bases, and 4 bases stayed unmatched.

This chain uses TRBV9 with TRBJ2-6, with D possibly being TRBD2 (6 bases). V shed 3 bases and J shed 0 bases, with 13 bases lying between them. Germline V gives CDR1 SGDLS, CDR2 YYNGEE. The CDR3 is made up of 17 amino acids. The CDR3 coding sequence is TGTGCCAGCAGCGAGCCCCTCGGGGGCTCTGGGGCCAACGTCCTGACTTTC. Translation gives CASSEPLGGSGANVLTF.

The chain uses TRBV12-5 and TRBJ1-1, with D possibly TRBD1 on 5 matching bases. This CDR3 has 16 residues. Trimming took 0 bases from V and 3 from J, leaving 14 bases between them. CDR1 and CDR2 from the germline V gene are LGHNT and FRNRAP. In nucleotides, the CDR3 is TGTGCTAGTGGTTTGGTATTGGTAGGGGAGGACACTGAAGCTTTCTTT. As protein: CASGLVLVGEDTEAFF.

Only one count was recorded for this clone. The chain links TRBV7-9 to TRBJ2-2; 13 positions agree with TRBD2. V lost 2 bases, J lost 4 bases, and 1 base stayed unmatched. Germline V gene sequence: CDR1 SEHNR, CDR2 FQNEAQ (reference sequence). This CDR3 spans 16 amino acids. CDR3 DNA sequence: TGTGCCAGCAGCTTAACTAGCGGGAGGGCCACCGGGGAGCTGTTTTTT. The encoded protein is CASSLTSGRATGELFF.

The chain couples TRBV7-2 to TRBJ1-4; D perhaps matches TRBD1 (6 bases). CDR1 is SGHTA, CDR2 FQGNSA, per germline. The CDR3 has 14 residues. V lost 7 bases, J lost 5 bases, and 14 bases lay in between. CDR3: CASKGGRQNEKLFF. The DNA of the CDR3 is TGTGCCAGCAAGGGGGGCAGACAAAATGAAAAACTGTTTTTT.

CDR3 sequence: CASSSASGEQFF. In DNA form, the CDR3 reads TGTGCCAGCAGCTCAGCTAGCGGGGAGCAGTTCTTC. V usage is TRBV5-4 and J usage is TRBJ2-1; TRBD2 aligns across 8 bases. V was clipped by 3 bases and J by 10 bases; unmatched bases: 3. CDR3 length: 12 amino acids. Germline assignment: CDR1 SGHNT and CDR2 YYREEE (reference sequence).

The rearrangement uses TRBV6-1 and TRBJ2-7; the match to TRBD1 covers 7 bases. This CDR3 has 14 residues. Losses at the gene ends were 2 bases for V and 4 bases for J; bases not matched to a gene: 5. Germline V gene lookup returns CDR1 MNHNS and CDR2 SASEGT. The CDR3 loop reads CASSELRGRYEQYF. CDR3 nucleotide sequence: TGTGCCAGCAGTGAACTGAGGGGGCGTTACGAGCAGTACTTC.

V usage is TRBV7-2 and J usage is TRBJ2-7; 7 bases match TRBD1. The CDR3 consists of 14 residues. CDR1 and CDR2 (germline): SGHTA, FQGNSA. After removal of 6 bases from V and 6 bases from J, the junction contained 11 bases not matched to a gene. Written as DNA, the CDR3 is TGTGCCAGCAGAGAAGGGGGCGCGGGCGGCGAGCAGTACTTC. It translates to CASREGGAGGEQYF.

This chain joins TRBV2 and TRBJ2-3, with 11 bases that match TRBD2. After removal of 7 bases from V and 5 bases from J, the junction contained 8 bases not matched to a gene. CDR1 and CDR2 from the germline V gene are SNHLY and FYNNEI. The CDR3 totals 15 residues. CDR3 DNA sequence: TGTGCCAGCACAAAACTAGCGGGAGTCCAAGATACGCAGTATTTT. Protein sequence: CASTKLAGVQDTQYF.

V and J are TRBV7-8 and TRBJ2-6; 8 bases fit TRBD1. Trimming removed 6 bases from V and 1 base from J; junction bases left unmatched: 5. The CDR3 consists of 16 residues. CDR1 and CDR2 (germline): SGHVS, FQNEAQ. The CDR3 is CASSQGATSGANVLTF. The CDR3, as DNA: TGTGCCAGCAGTCAGGGGGCGACGTCTGGGGCCAACGTCCTGACTTTC.

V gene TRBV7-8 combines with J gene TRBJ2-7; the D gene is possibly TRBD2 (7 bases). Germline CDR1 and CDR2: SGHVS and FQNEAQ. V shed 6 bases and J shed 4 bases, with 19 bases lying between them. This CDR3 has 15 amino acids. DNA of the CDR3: TGTGCCAGCAGAGGACTGCGGGGGCTGCCTTACGAGCAGTACTTC. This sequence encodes CASRGLRGLPYEQYF.